Sequencing of this T cell receptor (beta chain) was carried out in a study of cytomegalovirus exposure and HLA in healthy donors. The PCR made use of 60 Vbeta and 13 Jbeta primers. The repertoire was sequenced with immunoSEQ multiplex PCR; TCRdb's copy has only in-frame clones and lacks some. The table records over 85,000 clones, about 72% of them present only once. Overall study results and limits: In a later analysis, a missense DCLRE1C variant was linked to TCR beta V- and J-gene trimming. There were over 150 TCR beta chains listed as cytomegalovirus-associated. For most TCR beta V segments, an earlier analysis put the productive rate at about 87% or about 30% of the time. Analysis was performed later, and it showed HLA-associated TCR beta chains to be more clonally expanded than equally common others.

The CDR3 totals 14 residues. V lost 6 bases to trimming and J lost 7 bases; unmatched junction nucleotides: 7. Germline lookup yields CDR1 LNHDA and CDR2 SQIVND (reference sequence). With respect to this clone: Its target is not known.

The sequenced sample was PBMCs. This receptor was identified in a man aged 25-45 years in good health and CMV-seronegative. The J gene is TRBJ1-4, the V gene TRBV19; 8 bases map to TRBD1. The CDR3 here is CASRLTGGGEKLFF. CDR3 DNA: TGTGCCAGTAGACTTACAGGGGGGGGTGAAAAACTGTTTTTT.